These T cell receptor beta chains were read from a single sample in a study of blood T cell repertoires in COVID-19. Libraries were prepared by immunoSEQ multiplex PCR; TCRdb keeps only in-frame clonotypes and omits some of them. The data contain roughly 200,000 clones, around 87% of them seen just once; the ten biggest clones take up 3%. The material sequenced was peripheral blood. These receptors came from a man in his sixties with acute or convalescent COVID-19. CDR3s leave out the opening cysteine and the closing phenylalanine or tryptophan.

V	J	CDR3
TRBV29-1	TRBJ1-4	SVSQGANEKLF
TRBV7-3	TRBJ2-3	ASSLSGGQGKGAPRGAQY
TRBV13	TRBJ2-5	ASSPTGDRGLGAQY
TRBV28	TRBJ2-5	ASSRRVERGPY
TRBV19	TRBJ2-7	ASRPPGGRSYEQY
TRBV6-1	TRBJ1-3	ASSEVSPSGNTIY
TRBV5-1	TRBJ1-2	ASRKGVEGYT
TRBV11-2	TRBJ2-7	ASSNSGAPSYEQY
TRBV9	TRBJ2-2	ASSATTLPGQGASGELF
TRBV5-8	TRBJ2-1	ASSPMGLAGGDSYNEQF
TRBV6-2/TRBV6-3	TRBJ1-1	ASSYPFEGPMNTEAF
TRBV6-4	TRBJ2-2	ASSPHRTSGAGGGELF
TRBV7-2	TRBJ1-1	ASSTRQGNTEAF
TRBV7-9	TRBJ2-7	ASRGGGASGGHEQY
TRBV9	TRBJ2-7	ASTTSGGTGQGPYEQY
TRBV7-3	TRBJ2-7	ASSYGLAGAGEQY
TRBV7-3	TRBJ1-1	ASSTGQGESTEAF
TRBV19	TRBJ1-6	ASSIGGGYSPLH
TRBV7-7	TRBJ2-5	ASSRGDRVQETQY
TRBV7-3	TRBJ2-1	ASSSDQRGAHNEQF
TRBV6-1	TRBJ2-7	ASSEVRGSSYEQY
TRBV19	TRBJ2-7	ASSIAGLSTYEQY
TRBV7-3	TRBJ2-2	ASSIKTGLNTGELF
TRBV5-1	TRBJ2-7	ASSIPLDRRSSYEQY